This TCR beta chain stems from a study of blood T cell repertoires in COVID-19. On the study more broadly: T cells, B-cell-depleted T cells, or PBMCs provided the cDNA or gDNA that served as material.

The CDR3 has 16 amino acids. CDR1 and CDR2 from the germline V gene are SGHRS and YFSETQ. Germline trimming cut 4 bases from V and 5 bases from J; bases unmatched to any gene: 8. Sequenced by immunoSEQ multiplex PCR; TCRdb stores in-frame clones only, minus some. The sample contains fewer than 200,000 clones, 88% of which appear only once. This clone was seen a single time. This TCR came from a young woman who had recovered from COVID-19. Material: PBMCs or T cells enriched from blood (not recorded which). This chain links TRBV5-1 with TRBJ1-6; 8 bases fit TRBD1. In DNA, the CDR3 is TGCGCCAGCAGCATCTTGACAGGGGACAATAATTCACCCCTCCACTTT. Its protein is CASSILTGDNNSPLHF.